These 20 T cell receptor beta chains originate from one sample sequenced in a study of T cells in Graves' hyperthyroidism and ophthalmopathy. Amplified regions were TCR beta CDR3 sequences from RNA transcripts. An initial round of RT-PCR targeting the TCR CDR3 relied on the HTBI primer set. TCRdb recomputed calls from the multiplex PCR reads with MiXCR, one row per CDR3 protein. This table has roughly 380,000 distinct CDR3 sequences, about 20% appearing once. The sample was blood. These receptors all come from a woman between 18 and 29 years old with Graves' hyperthyroidism.

The sample holds many counts of this clonotype. The V gene is TRBV28, the J gene TRBJ1-5, with TRBD1 matching over 11 bases. This CDR3 region has 16 residues. CDR1 and CDR2 from the germline V gene are MDHEN and SYDVKM. J was trimmed by 7 bases and V by 5 bases; bases with no gene match: 10. The CDR3 DNA reads TGTGCCAGCAGTACAGGGACAGGGGGGTATCGGCAGCCCCAGCATTTT. Protein sequence: CASSTGTGGYRQPQHF.

This clonotype has at least ten counts. The chain joins TRBV18 to TRBJ1-5; D call uncertain. Germline V gene lookup returns CDR1 KGHSH and CDR2 LQKENI. Trimming removed 3 bases at V and 7 bases at J, with 13 bases between. The CDR3 covers 14 residues. CDR3 amino acids: CASSPIGLSQPQHF. The DNA for the CDR3 is TGTGCCAGCTCACCGATAGGACTGTCGCAGCCCCAGCATTTT.

This clonotype is a singleton in its sample. A much larger clone sits a single nucleotide away, making a read error possible. CDR3 amino acids: CASSLQGGGEIQYF. The CDR3 DNA reads TGTGCCAGCAGCCTACAGGGAGGCGGGGAGATCCAGTACTTC. The V and J genes are TRBV12-3 or TRBV12-4 and TRBJ2-5; D is tentatively TRBD1 or TRBD2 (6 bases each). The CDR3 length is 14 residues.

This clonotype occurred many times. This rearrangement joins TRBV12-3 or TRBV12-4 to TRBJ1-1; the D is unclear. The CDR3 loop spans 12 amino acids. V shed 5 bases and J shed 7 bases, with 11 bases lying between them. CDR3 in amino acids: CASSRRRFEAFF. CDR3 coding DNA: TGTGCCAGCAGTCGACGCCGCTTTGAAGCTTTCTTT.

About this clonotype: With a much larger clone just one base away, this may be a read error. The genes are TRBV9 and TRBJ1-1; D possibly corresponds to TRBD1 (6 bases). Between the trimmed V and J ends, which lost 0 bases and 7 bases, there was a span of 13 bases. The CDR3 spans 14 residues. Germline CDR1 reads SGDLS; CDR2 reads YYNGEE. The CDR3 loop is CASSVGRGAGEAFF. The CDR3 coding sequence is TGTGCCAGCAGCGTAGGCAGGGGTGCGGGTGAAGCTTTCTTT.

This clonotype was detected ten times or more. This chain links TRBV6-5 with TRBJ2-7; D might be TRBD2 (6 bases). CDR3 length: 12 residues. The germline V gene has CDR1 MNHEY and CDR2 SVGAGI. Trimming shortened V by 4 bases and J by 6 bases, and 10 bases separated the two germline ends. CDR3 sequence (DNA): TGTGCCAGCAGTTTGGAGGGTTTCGAGCAGTACTTC. Translated: CASSLEGFEQYF.

As to this clonotype: The germline gene is not matched at one end of the junction; a read error may be the cause. V gene TRBV7-7 combines with J gene TRBJ2-4, with 8 bases lining up with TRBD2. Per the germline V gene, CDR1 is SSHAT and CDR2 is FNYEAQ (reference sequence). This CDR3 spans 19 amino acids. The CDR3 spells CASRHSTSAVLLAKNIQYF. The DNA for the CDR3 is TGTGCTAGCAGGCACTCGACTAGCGCCGTATTACTAGCCAAAAACATTCAGTACTTC.

This clonotype occurred a few times. This chain joins TRBV28 and TRBJ2-3; the match to TRBD2 covers 7 bases. J was trimmed by 0 bases and V by 8 bases; bases with no gene match: 11. The length of the CDR3 is 16 residues. The germline V gene encodes CDR1 MDHEN and CDR2 SYDVKM. CDR3 DNA sequence: TGTGCCAGCTCTGGGGGGGATAGCTGGAGCACAGATACGCAGTATTTT. Its translation is CASSGGDSWSTDTQYF. Full variable domain (outside the CDR3, taken from reference TRBV28 and TRBJ2-3): DVKVTQSSRYLVKRTGEKVFLECVQDMDHENMFWYRQDPGLGLRLIYFSYDVKMKEKGDIPEGYSVSREKKERFSLILESASTNQTSMYLCASSGGDSWSTDTQYFGPGTRLTVL.

This clonotype was recorded at least ten times. The chain's CDR3 is CASSHYTGVGTEAFF. For the CDR3, the DNA is TGTGCCAGCAGCCATTATACAGGGGTGGGAACTGAAGCTTTCTTT. The rearrangement joins TRBV3-1 to TRBJ1-1; the match to TRBD1 covers 7 bases. This CDR3 spans 15 amino acids. After removal of 3 bases from V and 5 bases from J, the junction contained 9 bases not matched to a gene. From germline, CDR1 is LGHDT and CDR2 YNNKEL (reference sequence).

V usage is TRBV6-1 and J usage is TRBJ1-5; TRBD1 is a possible D gene (5 bases). The CDR3 sequence is 16 residues long. Trimming cost V 5 bases and J 2 bases, with 16 bases left between them. The germline V gene encodes CDR1 MNHNS and CDR2 SASEGT. CDR3 DNA sequence: TGTGCCAGCAGTCCCTGGACACGGCGGGGCAATCAGCCCCAGCATTTT. Translation gives CASSPWTRRGNQPQHF.

At least ten counts were recorded for this clonotype. The chain recombines TRBV29-1 with TRBJ1-1, with no clear D. There are 11 residues in the CDR3. Per the germline V gene, CDR1 is SQVTM and CDR2 is ANQGSEA. The V end was cut by 7 bases, the J end by 5 bases, with 11 bases between. The CDR3 DNA reads TGCAGCGGAGCCACTAGGACTGAAGCTTTCTTT. Protein sequence: CSGATRTEAFF.

This clonotype was counted many times. The chain carries TRBV28 and TRBJ1-2, with D possibly matching TRBD1 (6 bases). The CDR3 extends over 14 amino acids. Germline loops: CDR1 MDHEN, CDR2 SYDVKM. V lost 2 bases to trimming and J lost 5 bases, with 12 bases between them. The CDR3 region is CASSLGQGKYGYTF. The CDR3 region has the DNA TGTGCCAGCAGTTTAGGTCAGGGGAAATATGGCTACACCTTC.

This clonotype was seen ten or more times. V and J are TRBV2 and TRBJ2-7, with 10 bases aligning to TRBD1. The CDR3 length is 16 residues. Germline V CDR1 and CDR2: SNHLY, FYNNEI. V was pared by 3 bases and J by 2 bases, with 7 bases of the junction left unmatched. CDR3 DNA sequence: TGTGCCAGCAGTGATGGGTGGGACAGGGGCACCTACGAGCAGTACTTC. Translating gives CASSDGWDRGTYEQYF.

The table lists this clonotype with many counts. The chain is built from TRBV20-1 and TRBJ2-7, with D possibly TRBD1 on 6 matching bases. In germline, CDR1 is DFQATT, CDR2 SNEGSKA (reference sequence). V was pared by 5 bases and J by 0 bases, with 17 bases between. This CDR3 has 15 amino acids. The CDR3, as DNA: TGCAGTGCTTTGACAGGTCACACTTACTCCTACGAGCAGTACTTC. Translating it yields CSALTGHTYSYEQYF.

This clonotype was detected ten times or more. The CDR3 is CASSLNDRANYGYTF. The CDR3 region has the DNA TGTGCCAGCAGCTTAAACGACAGAGCTAACTATGGCTACACCTTC. This chain uses TRBV7-9 with TRBJ1-2, with a weak D call TRBD1 (5 bases). Trimming cost V 2 bases and J 0 bases, with 10 bases left between them. The CDR3 is 15 amino acids. Germline-derived CDR1 and CDR2 are SEHNR and FQNEAQ (reference sequence). Filled out from reference TRBV7-9 and TRBJ1-2, the complete variable domain reads DTGVSQNPRHKITKRGQNVTFRCDPISEHNRLYWYRQTLGQGPEFLTYFQNEAQLEKSRLLSDRFSAERPKGSFSTLEIQRTEQGDSAMYLCASSLNDRANYGYTFGSGTRLTVV.

This clonotype appeared many times. The V and J genes are TRBV20-1 and TRBJ1-1; D may be TRBD1 (6 bases). This CDR3 spans 14 amino acids. Germline CDR1 DFQATT, CDR2 SNEGSKA (reference sequence). V dropped 5 bases and J dropped 5 bases, with 18 bases sitting between them. The CDR3, as DNA: TGCAGTGCTGTTGGACAGACGGCGGAAACTGAAGCTTTCTTT. Amino acids: CSAVGQTAETEAFF.

This clonotype appeared many times. The J gene is TRBJ2-7, the V gene TRBV19, with D possibly TRBD2 on 6 matching bases. Germline CDR1 is LNHDA and CDR2 is SQIVND (reference sequence). V lost 3 bases and J lost 1, with 16 bases in between. This CDR3 comprises 16 residues. Written as DNA, the CDR3 is TGTGCCAGTAGTATGAGGCGGAGGGCCCTATCCTACGAGCAGTACTTC. This gives the protein CASSMRRRALSYEQYF.

The genes are TRBV4-1 and TRBJ1-2, with unresolved D. V was clipped by 1 base and J by 4 bases, with 13 bases between them. The CDR3 is made up of 15 amino acids. Germline lookup yields CDR1 MGHRA and CDR2 YSYEKL. This CDR3 is CASSQGASGSYGYTF. DNA for the CDR3: TGCGCCAGCAGCCAAGGTGCCAGTGGGTCCTATGGCTACACCTTC.

This clonotype has ten or more counts. This rearrangement joins TRBV12-3 or TRBV12-4 to TRBJ2-2; unclear D gene. The ends were cut back, 3 bases at V and 0 bases at J, with 5 bases in the middle. CDR3 length equals 14 residues. CDR3 nucleotides: TGTGCCAGCAGTTTCGGAGCGAACACCGGGGAGCTGTTTTTT. Its protein product is CASSFGANTGELFF.

This clonotype was picked up many times. V is TRBV7-9 and J is TRBJ2-5; D remains ambiguous. Trimming removed 3 bases from V and 5 bases from J, with 7 bases in between. The V gene's germline CDR1 is SEHNR and CDR2 FQNEAQ (reference sequence). The CDR3 loop spans 12 amino acids. CDR3 residues: CASSFGRETQYF. The CDR3, as DNA: TGTGCCAGCAGCTTCGGTCGGGAGACCCAGTACTTC.